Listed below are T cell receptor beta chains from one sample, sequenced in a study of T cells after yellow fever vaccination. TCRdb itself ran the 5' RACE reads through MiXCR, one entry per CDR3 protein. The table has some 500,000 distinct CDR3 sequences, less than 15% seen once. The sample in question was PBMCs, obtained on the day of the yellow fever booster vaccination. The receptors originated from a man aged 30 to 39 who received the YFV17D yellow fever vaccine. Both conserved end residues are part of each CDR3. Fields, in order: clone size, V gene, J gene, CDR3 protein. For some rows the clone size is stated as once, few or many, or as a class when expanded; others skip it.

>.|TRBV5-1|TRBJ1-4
CASSGLNEKLFF
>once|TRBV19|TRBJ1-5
CASRRGLQPQHF
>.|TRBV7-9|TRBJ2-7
CALGGGGIAYEQYF
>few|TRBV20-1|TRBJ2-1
CSAPTSWEQFF
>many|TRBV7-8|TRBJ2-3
CASTPGQSPDTQYF
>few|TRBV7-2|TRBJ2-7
CASSLASQDYEQYF
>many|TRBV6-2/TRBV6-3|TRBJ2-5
CASSGSQETQYF
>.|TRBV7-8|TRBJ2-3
CASSPGTNQDTQYF
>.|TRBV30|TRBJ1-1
CACHPMNRAPTEAFF
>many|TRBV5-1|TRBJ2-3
CASSFGTSGSTDTQYF
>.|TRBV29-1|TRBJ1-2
CSVGAHSYTF